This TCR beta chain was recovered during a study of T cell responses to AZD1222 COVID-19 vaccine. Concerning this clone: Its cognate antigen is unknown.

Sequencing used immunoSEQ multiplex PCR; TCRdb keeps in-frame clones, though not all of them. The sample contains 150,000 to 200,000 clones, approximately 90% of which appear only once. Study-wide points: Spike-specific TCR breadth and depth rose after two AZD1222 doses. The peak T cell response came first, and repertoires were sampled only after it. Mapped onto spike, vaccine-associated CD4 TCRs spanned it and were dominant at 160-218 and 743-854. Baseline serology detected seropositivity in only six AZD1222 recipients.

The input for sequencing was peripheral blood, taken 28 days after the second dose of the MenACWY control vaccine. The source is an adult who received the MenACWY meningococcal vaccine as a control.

The DNA of the CDR3 is TGTGCCAGCAGTTCCGAGCGGTCGAACACCGGGGAGCTGTTTTTT. This codes for CASSSERSNTGELFF. The chain links TRBV27 to TRBJ2-2, with a tentative D call TRBD2 (5 bases). The CDR3 is 15 amino acids. Looked up from germline, CDR1 is MNHEY and CDR2 is SMNVEV (reference sequence). Trimming pared 4 bases from V and 0 bases from J, leaving 9 bases between.